The 15 T cell receptor beta chains presented below share a single source sample, sequenced in a study of beta chain features in type 1 diabetes. TCRB transcripts that were expressed got sequenced, as all of the isolated RNA had been reverse transcribed. TCRdb's table, derived via immunoSEQ multiplex PCR, lists solely in-frame clones and lacks some. Among 900,000 or so clones listed, around a sixth were seen once. The material sequenced was naive CD4+ T cells from blood. The source is a woman between 18 and 30 years old in good health.

The CDR3 DNA follows: TGCGCCAGCAGTCAATCGGGACGACAGATCTCCTACAATGAGCAGTTCTTC. The encoded protein is CASSQSGRQISYNEQFF. The chain has TRBV23-1 and TRBJ2-1; D is tentatively TRBD1 or TRBD2 (5 bases each). TRBV23-1 is an ORF for which the function is uncertain. V shed 0 bases and J shed 0 bases, with 12 bases lying between them. The CDR3 covers 17 residues.

This sequence joins TRBV7-2 and TRBJ1-1, with 7 bases that match TRBD1. CDR3 length equals 17 residues. The junction had 13 bases not matched to a gene; V was cut back by 2 bases and J by 4 bases. Germline V lookup: CDR1 SGHTA, CDR2 FQGNSA. The DNA of the CDR3 is TGTGCCAGCAGCTTATTACCTCAGGGGGAAATCGGCACTGAAGCTTTCTTT. It encodes CASSLLPQGEIGTEAFF.

This sequence joins TRBV28 and TRBJ2-1; the match to TRBD1 covers 7 bases. J lost 4 bases, V lost 3 bases, and 12 bases had no gene match. Per germline, CDR1 MDHEN and CDR2 SYDVKM. There are 17 residues in the CDR3. The DNA of the CDR3 is TGTGCCAGCAGTTTCGTCACAGGGGCGGGCCCTTACAATGAGCAGTTCTTC. Translation: CASSFVTGAGPYNEQFF.

This clone was detected only a few times. V gene TRBV5-4 combines with J gene TRBJ2-3; the match to TRBD2 covers 10 bases. This CDR3 contains 16 residues. Germline V gene lookup returns CDR1 SGHNT and CDR2 YYREEE (reference sequence). The junction had 5 bases not matched to a gene; V was cut back by 4 bases and J by 0 bases. The CDR3 DNA follows: TGTGCCAGCAGCAGGACTAGCGGAACTAGCACAGATACGCAGTATTTT. Amino acid sequence: CASSRTSGTSTDTQYF. Drawing the rest from reference TRBV5-4 and TRBJ2-3, the complete variable domain is ETGVTQSPTHLIKTRGQQVTLRCSSQSGHNTVSWYQQALGQGPQFIFQYYREEENGRGNFPPRFSGLQFPNYSSELNVNALELDDSALYLCASSRTSGTSTDTQYFGPGTRLTVL.

This clone turned up a few times. The chain uses TRBV6-5 and TRBJ2-5; 10 positions agree with TRBD2. There are 14 residues in the CDR3. The junction had 9 bases not matched to a gene; V was cut back by 8 bases and J by 6 bases. In germline, CDR1 is MNHEY, CDR2 SVGAGI. CDR3 region: CASWVAGGSQTQYF. The CDR3 region has the DNA TGTGCCAGCTGGGTAGCGGGAGGTTCCCAGACCCAGTACTTC.

This clone was seen a handful of times. The chain couples TRBV5-1 to TRBJ2-6; possibly TRBD1 for D (6 bases). This CDR3 is 20 amino acids long. Trimming cost V 0 bases and J 0 bases, with 19 bases left between them. Germline lookup yields CDR1 SGHRS and CDR2 YFSETQ. The CDR3 region is CASSLEFWGPTSSGANVLTF. The CDR3 nucleotides are TGCGCCAGCAGCTTGGAGTTTTGGGGGCCGACCAGCTCTGGGGCCAACGTCCTGACTTTC. Full variable domain (missing parts from reference TRBV5-1 and TRBJ2-6): KAGVTQTPRYLIKTRGQQVTLSCSPISGHRSVSWYQQTPGQGLQFLFEYFSETQRNKGNFPGRFSGRQFSNSRSEMNVSTLELGDSALYLCASSLEFWGPTSSGANVLTFGAGSRLTVL.

This chain links TRBV28 with TRBJ2-2; D may be TRBD1 (6 bases). The ends were cut back, 6 bases at V and 4 bases at J, with 15 bases in the middle. Germline V gives CDR1 MDHEN, CDR2 SYDVKM. The CDR3 covers 15 residues. The CDR3 nucleotides are TGTGCCAGCAGACCTACAGGGTCCCCCACCGGGGAGCTGTTTTTT. Translated, it gives CASRPTGSPTGELFF.

This rearrangement joins TRBV25-1 to TRBJ1-5; D is undetermined. The CDR3 totals 11 residues. Trimming shortened V by 11 bases and J by 5 bases, and 10 bases separated the two germline ends. In germline, CDR1 is MGHDK, CDR2 SYGVNS. For the CDR3, the DNA is TGTGCCCGCGGTGGGCATCAGCCCCAGCATTTT. It is translated as CARGGHQPQHF.

In its sample, this clone was seen a few times. This chain links TRBV14 with TRBJ2-7; tentative D call: TRBD2 (5 bases). Trimming stripped 6 bases from V and 2 bases from J, with 17 bases between. The germline V gene has CDR1 SGHDN and CDR2 FVKESK. This CDR3 region has 15 residues. The CDR3 sequence: CASSPRSGYAYEQYF. The CDR3 DNA follows: TGTGCCAGCAGTCCAAGGTCGGGGTACGCCTACGAGCAGTACTTC.

This clone was picked up one time. The J gene is TRBJ1-2, the V gene TRBV27; the D is unclear. The germline V gene encodes CDR1 MNHEY and CDR2 SMNVEV (reference sequence). This CDR3 has 14 amino acids. V was pared by 3 bases and J by 9 bases, with 17 bases between. This CDR3 reads CASSFGRHPKSYTF. CDR3 bases: TGTGCCAGCAGTTTCGGGAGACACCCGAAAAGCTACACCTTC.

V and J are TRBV6-5 and TRBJ2-7; D might be TRBD1 (6 bases). The CDR3 is 13 residues long. The germline V and J ends were trimmed by 6 bases and 4 bases, with 13 bases remaining between them. Germline V gene sequence: CDR1 MNHEY, CDR2 SVGAGI. The CDR3 DNA reads as TGTGCCAGCAGCCGTGACAGGACTTACGAGCAGTACTTC. It encodes CASSRDRTYEQYF.

The chain employs TRBV5-1 and TRBJ2-3, with D tentatively TRBD1 (6 bases). CDR1 and CDR2 (germline): SGHRS, YFSETQ. The V and J ends lost 0 bases and 3 bases respectively, with 14 bases between them. This CDR3 spans 16 amino acids. CDR3 protein: CASSLGTGMNTDTQYF. The CDR3 bases are TGCGCCAGCAGCTTGGGTACAGGGATGAATACAGATACGCAGTATTTT.

Remarks on this clone: Distinct nucleotide sequences in the sample also encode this CDR3. The chain uses TRBV7-9 and TRBJ2-6, with D unclear. This CDR3 is 16 amino acids long. Between the trimmed V and J ends, which lost 3 bases and 2 bases, there was a span of 11 bases. The germline V gene encodes CDR1 SEHNR and CDR2 FQNEAQ (reference sequence). The CDR3 loop reads CASSLRLGAGANVLTF. In nucleotides, the CDR3 is TGTGCCAGCAGCTTGCGTCTTGGTGCTGGGGCCAACGTCCTGACTTTC.

This clone was detected only a few times. The chain joins TRBV5-1 to TRBJ2-3; the D gene is possibly TRBD1 (6 bases). This CDR3 is built from 14 residues. Germline V gene data show CDR1 as SGHRS and CDR2 as YFSETQ. Trimming shortened V by 7 bases and J by 2 bases, and 14 bases separated the two germline ends. This CDR3 is CASGVGQNTDTQYF. The DNA of the CDR3 is TGCGCCAGCGGGGTCGGACAGAACACAGATACGCAGTATTTT.

A few counts support this clone. The chain joins TRBV6-6 to TRBJ2-1; 7 bases are shared with TRBD2. This CDR3 has 12 residues. The trim removed 5 bases at V and 15 bases at J, leaving 10 bases unmatched. Per germline, CDR1 MNHNY and CDR2 SVGAGI (reference sequence). For the CDR3, the DNA is TGTGCCAGCAGTACGGGGACTAACAATCCGTTCTTC. Translating gives CASSTGTNNPFF.